Described below is a single T cell receptor (beta chain) sequence and its context. The CDR3 has 17 amino acids. Germline V gene lookup returns CDR1 LGHDT and CDR2 YNNKEL (reference sequence). V shed 4 bases and J 7 bases; nucleotides not matched to a gene: 17. These data belong to a study of blood T cells in healthy people across ages. A second PCR, run for roughly 7 to 11 cycles, used a sample-barcoded 5' primer plus a J-beta primer mix. MiXCR, applied by TCRdb to the 5' RACE reads, yields one record per CDR3 protein. The data hold about 1,600,000 distinct CDR3 sequences, with approximately 40% observed a single time.

This clonotype originated in a woman in her late teens or twenties in good health. The specimen was blood. The genes are TRBV3-1 and TRBJ2-7, with 9 bases fitting TRBD1. As DNA, the CDR3 is TGTGCCAGCAGCCGGTCGGGACAGGGAAGCCTTCAGGGGGAGCAGTACTTC. Translating it yields CASSRSGQGSLQGEQYF.